This T cell receptor beta chain is from a study of T cells in Graves' hyperthyroidism and ophthalmopathy. V was trimmed by 3 bases and J by 9 bases, leaving 12 bases between them. The CDR3 has 13 amino acids. Per the germline V gene, CDR1 is MNHEY and CDR2 is SMNVEV (reference sequence). This clonotype was seen repeatedly, ten times or more. Amplified TCR beta CDR3 regions derived from RNA transcripts. First-round RT-PCR of the TCR CDR3 relied on the HTBI primer set. TCRdb independently ran MiXCR on the multiplex PCR reads; one entry per CDR3 protein. The sample records some 690,000 distinct CDR3 sequences, roughly a sixth being singletons.

This sequence originates from a man in his fifties with Graves' hyperthyroidism. Specimen: blood. This chain connects TRBV27 to TRBJ2-1; possible D gene TRBD2, 5 bases. Here the CDR3 reads CASSFGVRGEQFF. CDR3 coding DNA: TGTGCCAGCAGTTTCGGGGTCCGGGGTGAGCAGTTCTTC.